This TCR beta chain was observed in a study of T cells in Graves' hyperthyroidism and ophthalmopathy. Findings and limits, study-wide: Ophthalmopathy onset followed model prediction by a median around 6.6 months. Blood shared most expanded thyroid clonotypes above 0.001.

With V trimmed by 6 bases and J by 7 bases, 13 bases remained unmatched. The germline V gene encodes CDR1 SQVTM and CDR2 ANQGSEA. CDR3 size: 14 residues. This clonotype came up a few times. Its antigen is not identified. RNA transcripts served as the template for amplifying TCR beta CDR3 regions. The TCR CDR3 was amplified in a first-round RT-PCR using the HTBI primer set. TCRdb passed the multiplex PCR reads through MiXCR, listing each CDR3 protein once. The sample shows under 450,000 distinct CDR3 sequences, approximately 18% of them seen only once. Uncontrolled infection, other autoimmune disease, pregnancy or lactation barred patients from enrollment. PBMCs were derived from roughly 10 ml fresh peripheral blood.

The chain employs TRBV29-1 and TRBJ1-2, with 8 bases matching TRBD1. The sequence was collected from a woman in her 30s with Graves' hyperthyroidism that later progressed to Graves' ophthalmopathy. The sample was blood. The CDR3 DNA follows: TGCAGCGTGACCTCCGGGGCAGGGGGCGCTGGCTACACCTTC. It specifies CSVTSGAGGAGYTF.